This T cell receptor (beta chain) was captured by sequencing in a study of blood T cell repertoires in COVID-19. Study context: The United States, Italy and Spain supplied acute and convalescent COVID-19 samples. Sources were T cells, B-cell-depleted T cells, or PBMCs; the material itself was cDNA or gDNA.

Germline loops: CDR1 SEHNR, CDR2 FQNEAQ (reference sequence). This CDR3 is 16 amino acids long. V lost 1 base and J 6 bases, leaving 13 bases between the germline ends. Under the authors' procedure: Counts of nucleated cells, estimated from reference gene primer amplification, were obtained. Here immunoSEQ multiplex PCR was the method, and the copy in TCRdb shows in-frame clones only, minus some. D and trimming come from the DNA, and the V and J calls and clone size come from that table. This sample has approximately 50,000 clones; approximately 90% occur once, and the top ten carry 5% to 5.5%. This receptor was taken from a man between 65 and 79 years old with acute or convalescent COVID-19. The sample consisted of peripheral blood. The chain is built from TRBV7-9 and TRBJ1-6, with no clear D. For the CDR3, the DNA is TGTGCCAGCAGCTTAGTACCCCCGGGAACTAATTCACCCCTCCACTTT. It codes for CASSLVPPGTNSPLHF.